This T cell receptor (beta chain) stems from a study of T cell responses to AZD1222 COVID-19 vaccine. Germline assignment: CDR1 MNHEY and CDR2 SVGAGI. The J segment lost 5 bases and the V segment lost 5 bases, leaving 7 bases of the junction unmatched. This CDR3 region has 14 residues. Here immunoSEQ multiplex PCR was the method, and the copy in TCRdb shows in-frame clones only, minus some. The repertoire consists of approximately 88,000 clones, with 70% to 85% occurring once and the leading ten covering roughly 21%. This sequence joins TRBV6-5 and TRBJ2-7; 9 positions agree with TRBD1. The TCR comes from an adult in good health. The source was peripheral blood, collected on day 0 of AZD1222 vaccination. Here the CDR3 DNA reads TGTGCCAGCAGTCTACCCGGGACAGGGAACGAGCAGTACTTC. Protein: CASSLPGTGNEQYF.